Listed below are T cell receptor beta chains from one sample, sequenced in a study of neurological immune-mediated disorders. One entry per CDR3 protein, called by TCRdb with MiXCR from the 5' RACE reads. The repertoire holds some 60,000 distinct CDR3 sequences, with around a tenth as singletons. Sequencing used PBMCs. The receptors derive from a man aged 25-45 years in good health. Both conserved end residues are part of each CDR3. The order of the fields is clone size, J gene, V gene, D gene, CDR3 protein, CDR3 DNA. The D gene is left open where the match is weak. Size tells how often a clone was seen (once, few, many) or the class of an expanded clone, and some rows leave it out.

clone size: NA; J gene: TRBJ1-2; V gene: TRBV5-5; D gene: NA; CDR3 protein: CASSAFTGDQGYTF; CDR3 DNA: TGTGCCAGCAGCGCATTTACAGGTGATCAAGGCTACACCTTC
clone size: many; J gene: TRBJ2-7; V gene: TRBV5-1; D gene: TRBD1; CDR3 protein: CASSPDRVRDEQYF; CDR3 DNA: TGCGCCAGCAGCCCGGACAGGGTTCGGGACGAGCAGTACTTC
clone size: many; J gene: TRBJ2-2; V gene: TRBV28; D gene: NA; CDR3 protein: CASTGQNTGELFF; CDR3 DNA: TGTGCCAGCACGGGACAAAACACCGGGGAGCTGTTTTTT
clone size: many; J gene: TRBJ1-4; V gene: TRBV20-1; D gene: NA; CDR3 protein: CSARRVLTAPNEKLFF; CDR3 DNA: TGCAGTGCTAGAAGGGTGTTGACAGCACCTAATGAAAAACTGTTTTTT
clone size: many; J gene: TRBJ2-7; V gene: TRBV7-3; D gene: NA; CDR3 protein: CASSPSGASYEQYF; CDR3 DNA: TGTGCCAGCAGCCCCTCAGGGGCCAGCTACGAGCAGTACTTC
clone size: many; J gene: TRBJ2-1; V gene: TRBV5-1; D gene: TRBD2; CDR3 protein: CASSFRDYGYNEQFF; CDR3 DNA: TGCGCCAGCAGCTTCCGGGACTATGGGTACAATGAGCAGTTCTTC
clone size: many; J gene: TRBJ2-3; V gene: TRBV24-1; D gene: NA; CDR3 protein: CATADAGADTQYF; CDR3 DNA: TGTGCCACCGCCGACGCAGGGGCAGATACGCAGTATTTT
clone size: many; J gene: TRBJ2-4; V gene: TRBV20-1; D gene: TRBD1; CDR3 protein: CSASGTGGNIQYF; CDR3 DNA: TGCAGTGCCTCCGGGACAGGGGGAAACATTCAGTACTTC
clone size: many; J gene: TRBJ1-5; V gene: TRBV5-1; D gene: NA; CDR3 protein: CASSPTPNQPQHF; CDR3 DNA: TGCGCCAGCAGCCCGACCCCCAATCAGCCCCAGCATTTT
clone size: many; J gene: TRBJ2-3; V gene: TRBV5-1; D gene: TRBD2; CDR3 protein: CASSLRSGRASDTQYF; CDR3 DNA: TGCGCCAGCAGCCTCAGGAGCGGGAGGGCCTCAGATACGCAGTATTTT
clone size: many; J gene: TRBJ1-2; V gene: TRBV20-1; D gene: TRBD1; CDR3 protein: CSATGTGGVYTF; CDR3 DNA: TGCAGTGCAACCGGGACAGGGGGCGTCTACACCTTC
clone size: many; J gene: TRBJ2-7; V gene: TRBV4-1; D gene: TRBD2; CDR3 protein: CASSPGGSGYEQYF; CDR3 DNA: TGCGCCAGCAGCCCCGGGGGTAGCGGGTACGAGCAGTACTTC
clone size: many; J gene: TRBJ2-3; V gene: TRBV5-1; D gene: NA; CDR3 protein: CASTPGLSDTQYF; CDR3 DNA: TGCGCCAGCACGCCGGGACTTAGCGATACGCAGTATTTT
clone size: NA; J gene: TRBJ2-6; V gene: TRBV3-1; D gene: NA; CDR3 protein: CASSQEGRSSGANVLTF; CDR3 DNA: TGTGCCAGCAGCCAAGAAGGAAGGAGCTCTGGGGCCAACGTCCTGACTTTC
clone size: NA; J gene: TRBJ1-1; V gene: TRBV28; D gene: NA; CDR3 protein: CASSIIGEGSSTEAFF; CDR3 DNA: TGTGCCAGCAGCATAATAGGGGAGGGGAGTAGCACTGAAGCTTTCTTT
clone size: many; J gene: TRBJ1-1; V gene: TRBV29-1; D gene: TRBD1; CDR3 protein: CSVVGQGSSGTEAFF; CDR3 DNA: TGCAGCGTTGTGGGACAGGGAAGTAGCGGCACTGAAGCTTTCTTT
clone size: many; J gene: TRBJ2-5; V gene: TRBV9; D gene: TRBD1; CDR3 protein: CASSVGFRQTGFQETQYF; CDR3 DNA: TGTGCCAGCAGCGTAGGGTTCCGCCAGACAGGGTTCCAAGAGACCCAGTACTTC
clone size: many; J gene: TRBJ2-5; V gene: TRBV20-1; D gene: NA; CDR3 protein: CSARTSRQSQETQYF; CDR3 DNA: TGCAGTGCTAGAACATCGAGACAGTCCCAAGAGACCCAGTACTTC
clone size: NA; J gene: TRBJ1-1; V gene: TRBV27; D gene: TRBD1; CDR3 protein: CASSSGQGAGTEAFF; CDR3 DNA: TGTGCCAGCAGTTCAGGACAGGGGGCTGGTACTGAAGCTTTCTTT
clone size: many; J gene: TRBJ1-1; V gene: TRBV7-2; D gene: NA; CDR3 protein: CASRSGAANTEAFF; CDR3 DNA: TGTGCCAGCAGGTCAGGGGCGGCAAACACTGAAGCTTTCTTT
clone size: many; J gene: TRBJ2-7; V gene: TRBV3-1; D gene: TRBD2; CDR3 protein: CASSQESGRLYEQYF; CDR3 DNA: TGTGCCAGCAGCCAAGAGAGCGGGAGGCTCTACGAGCAGTACTTC
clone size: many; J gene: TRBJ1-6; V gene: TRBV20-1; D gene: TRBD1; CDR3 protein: CSASAGQGRNSPLHF; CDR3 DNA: TGCAGTGCTAGCGCGGGACAGGGGAGAAATTCACCCCTCCACTTT
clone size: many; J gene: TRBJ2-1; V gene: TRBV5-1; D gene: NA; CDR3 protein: CASSLDRVNEQFF; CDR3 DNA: TGCGCCAGCAGCTTGGACAGGGTCAATGAGCAGTTCTTC
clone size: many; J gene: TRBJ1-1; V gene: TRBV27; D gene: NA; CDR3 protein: CASSPGRANSEAFF; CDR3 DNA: TGTGCCAGCAGTCCTGGGAGGGCCAATTCTGAAGCTTTCTTT
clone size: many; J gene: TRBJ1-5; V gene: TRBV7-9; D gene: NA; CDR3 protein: CASSVNRGGYNQPQHF; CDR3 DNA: TGTGCCAGCAGCGTAAACCGGGGGGGCTACAATCAGCCCCAGCATTTT
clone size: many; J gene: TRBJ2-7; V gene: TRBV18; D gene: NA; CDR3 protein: CASSLGQTAEQYF; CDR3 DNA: TGTGCCAGCTCACTAGGACAGACGGCCGAGCAGTACTTC
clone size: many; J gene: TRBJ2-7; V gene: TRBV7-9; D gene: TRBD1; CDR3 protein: CASRSTGKGYEQYF; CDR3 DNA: TGTGCCAGCAGATCGACAGGGAAGGGCTACGAGCAGTACTTC
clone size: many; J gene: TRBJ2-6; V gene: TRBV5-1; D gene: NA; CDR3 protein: CASESGRLSGANVLTF; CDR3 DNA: TGCGCCAGCGAATCGGGACGCCTCTCTGGGGCCAACGTCCTGACTTTC
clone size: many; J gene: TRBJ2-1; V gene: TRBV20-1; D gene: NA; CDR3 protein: CSARGAANEQFF; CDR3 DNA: TGCAGTGCTAGAGGGGCGGCTAATGAGCAGTTCTTC
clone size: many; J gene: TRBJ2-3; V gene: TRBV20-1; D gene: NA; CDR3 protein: CSALEVGTDTQYF; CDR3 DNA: TGCAGTGCTCTAGAGGTCGGCACAGATACGCAGTATTTT
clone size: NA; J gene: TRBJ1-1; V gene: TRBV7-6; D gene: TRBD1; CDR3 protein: CASWGQVPAEAFF; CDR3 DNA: TGTGCCAGCTGGGGACAGGTTCCGGCTGAAGCTTTCTTT
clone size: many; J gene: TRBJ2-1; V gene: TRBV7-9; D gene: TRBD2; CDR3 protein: CASSLLGRTSGPNYNEQFF; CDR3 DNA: TGTGCCAGCAGCTTGCTGGGAAGGACTAGCGGGCCCAACTACAATGAGCAGTTCTTC
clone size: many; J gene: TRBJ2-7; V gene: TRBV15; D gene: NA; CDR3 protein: CATSRDFAEPSYEQYF; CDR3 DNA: TGTGCCACCAGCAGAGATTTTGCGGAACCCTCCTACGAGCAGTACTTC
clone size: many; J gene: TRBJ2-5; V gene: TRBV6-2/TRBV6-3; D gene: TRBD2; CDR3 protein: CASSHGLAEETQYF; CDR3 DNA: TGTGCCAGCAGCCACGGACTAGCGGAAGAGACCCAGTACTTC
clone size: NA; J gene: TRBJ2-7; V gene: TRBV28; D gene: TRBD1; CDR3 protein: CASNRFDRAYEQYF; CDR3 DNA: TGTGCCAGCAACCGATTCGACAGGGCCTACGAGCAGTACTTC
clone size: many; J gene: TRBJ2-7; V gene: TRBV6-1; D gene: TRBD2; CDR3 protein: CASSERLAGAYEQYF; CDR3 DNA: TGTGCCAGCAGTGAGCGGCTAGCGGGAGCATACGAGCAGTACTTC
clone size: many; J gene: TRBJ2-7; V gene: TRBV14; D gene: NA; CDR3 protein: CASSQGPQRGEQYF; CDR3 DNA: TGTGCCAGCAGCCAAGGGCCCCAACGCGGGGAGCAGTACTTC
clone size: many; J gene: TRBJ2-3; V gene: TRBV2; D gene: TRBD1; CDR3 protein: CASSRDRGMRGVGDTQYF; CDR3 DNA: TGTGCCAGCAGTCGCGACAGGGGGATGCGTGGTGTCGGGGATACGCAGTATTTT
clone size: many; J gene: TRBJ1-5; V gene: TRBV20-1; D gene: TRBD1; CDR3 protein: CSASRDRGLGQPQHF; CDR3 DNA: TGCAGTGCTAGCCGGGACAGGGGGTTGGGGCAGCCCCAGCATTTT
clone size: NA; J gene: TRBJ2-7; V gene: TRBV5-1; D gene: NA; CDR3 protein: CASSPEDLVGPREQYF; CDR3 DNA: TGCGCCAGCAGCCCGGAAGATTTAGTGGGGCCTCGCGAGCAGTACTTC
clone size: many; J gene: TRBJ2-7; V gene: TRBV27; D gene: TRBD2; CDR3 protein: CASSTGTSGIEQYF; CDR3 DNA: TGTGCCAGCAGTACCGGGACTAGCGGGATTGAGCAGTACTTC
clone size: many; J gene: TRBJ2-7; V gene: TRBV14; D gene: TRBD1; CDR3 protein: CASSPGQGALQYF; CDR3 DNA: TGTGCCAGCAGCCCCGGACAGGGGGCCCTACAGTACTTC
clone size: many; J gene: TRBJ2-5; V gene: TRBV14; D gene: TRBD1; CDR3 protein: CASSLDRGGQETQYF; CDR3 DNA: TGTGCCAGCAGCCTAGACAGGGGTGGGCAAGAGACCCAGTACTTC
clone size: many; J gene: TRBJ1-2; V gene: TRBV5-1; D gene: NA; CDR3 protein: CASSLTGAPDGYTF; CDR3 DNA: TGCGCCAGCAGCTTGACCGGGGCGCCGGATGGCTACACCTTC
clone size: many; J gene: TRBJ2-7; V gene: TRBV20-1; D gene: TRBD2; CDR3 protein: CSAKEASGESSYEQYF; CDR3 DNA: TGCAGTGCTAAGGAGGCTAGCGGAGAGTCTTCCTACGAGCAGTACTTC
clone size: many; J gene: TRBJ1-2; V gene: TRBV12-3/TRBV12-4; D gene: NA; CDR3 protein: CASTEVGDGYTF; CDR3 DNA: TGTGCCAGCACCGAAGTCGGGGATGGCTACACCTTC
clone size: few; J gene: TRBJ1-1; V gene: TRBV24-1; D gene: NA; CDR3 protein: CATSDRGTASGHTEAFF; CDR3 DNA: TGTGCCACCAGTGACCGAGGTACGGCCAGCGGCCACACTGAAGCTTTCTTT
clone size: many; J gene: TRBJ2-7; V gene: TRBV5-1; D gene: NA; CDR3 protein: CASSLALLSGGPSYEQYF; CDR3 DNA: TGCGCCAGCAGCTTGGCCCTCCTATCGGGTGGTCCCTCCTACGAGCAGTACTTC
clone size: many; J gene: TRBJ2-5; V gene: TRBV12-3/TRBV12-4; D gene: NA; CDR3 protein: CATSQGGVETQYF; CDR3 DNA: TGTGCCACCTCCCAGGGTGGCGTAGAGACCCAGTACTTC
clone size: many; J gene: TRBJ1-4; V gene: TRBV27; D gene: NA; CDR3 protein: CASSLGRGEKLFF; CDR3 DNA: TGTGCCAGCAGTTTAGGACGGGGCGAAAAACTGTTTTTT